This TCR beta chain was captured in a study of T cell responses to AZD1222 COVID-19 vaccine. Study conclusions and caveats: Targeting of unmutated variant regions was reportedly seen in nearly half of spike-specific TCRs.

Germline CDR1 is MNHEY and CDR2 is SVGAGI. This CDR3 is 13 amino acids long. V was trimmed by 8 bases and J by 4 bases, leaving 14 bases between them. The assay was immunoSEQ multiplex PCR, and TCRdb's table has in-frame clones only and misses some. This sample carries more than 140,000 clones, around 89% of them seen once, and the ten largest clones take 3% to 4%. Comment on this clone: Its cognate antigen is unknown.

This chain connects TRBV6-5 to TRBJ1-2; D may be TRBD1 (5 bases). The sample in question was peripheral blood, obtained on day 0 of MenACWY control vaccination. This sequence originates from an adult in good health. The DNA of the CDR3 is TGTGCCAGCCAGAGCCGGGACCTCTATGGCTACACCTTC. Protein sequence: CASQSRDLYGYTF.